In this sample, the clone carrying this T cell receptor beta chain turned up a few times. Its target is unknown. This sample stems from a study of T cell responses to AZD1222 COVID-19 vaccine. The study, taken as a whole, reports: Across the whole spike, CD4 TCRs peaked at regions 160-218 and 743-854.

The CDR3 is 16 residues long. Germline loops: CDR1 SGHNT, CDR2 YYREEE (reference sequence). The V end was cut by 0 bases, the J end by 0 bases, with 12 bases between. Here immunoSEQ multiplex PCR was the method, and the copy in TCRdb shows in-frame clones only, minus some. The table records about 140,000 clones, nearly 95% of them present only once. Specimen: peripheral blood, collected on day 0 of AZD1222 vaccination. This chain connects TRBV5-4 to TRBJ1-1, with D uncertain. This clonotype was sampled from an adult in good health. In DNA form, the CDR3 reads TGTGCCAGCAGCTTGGATCTCGCGAGTATGAACACTGAAGCTTTCTTT. Amino acid sequence: CASSLDLASMNTEAFF.